Listed here are 2 T cell receptor beta chains from one sample, sequenced in a study of CD8 T cells in Susac syndrome. Random hexamers served to reverse transcribe about 0.45 to 1 ug RNA. One entry per CDR3 protein results from TCRdb running MiXCR on the immunoSEQ multiplex PCR reads. The repertoire holds fewer than 150,000 distinct CDR3 sequences, approximately 93% seen once, with over 0.25% in the top ten. The sample was CD8+ T cells from PBMCs. The source is a human donor in good health.

This chain links TRBV5-6 with TRBJ2-3, with a possible D match to TRBD1 (6 bases). The CDR3 consists of 15 residues. Trimming took 5 bases from V and 2 from J, leaving 15 bases between them. The germline V gene has CDR1 SGHDT and CDR2 YYEEEE. CDR3 nucleotides: TGTGCCAGCAGGGACAGCCAAGGTCCCACAGATACGCAGTATTTT. Translating gives CASRDSQGPTDTQYF.

The chain uses TRBV20-1 and TRBJ2-7, with D possibly being TRBD1 or TRBD2 (5 bases each). The CDR3 contains 13 residues. Germline CDR1 and CDR2: DFQATT and SNEGSKA (reference sequence). Trimming cost V 6 bases and J 0 bases, with 12 bases left between them. CDR3 bases: TGCAGTGCCCACGGGGACCACTCCTACGAGCAGTACTTC. Translation gives CSAHGDHSYEQYF.